Following are 15 T cell receptor beta chains from one sample sequenced in a study of early T cells in non-severe SARS-CoV-2 infection. TCRdb reprocessed the 5' RACE reads with MiXCR, giving one entry per CDR3 protein. The table lists 40,000 to 50,000 distinct CDR3 sequences, around 7% of them singletons. The source material was whole blood. The origin of the receptors is an adult who was a healthcare worker with PCR-confirmed SARS-CoV-2 infection or an uninfected control (not recorded which).

This clonotype was picked up a small number of times. V is TRBV11-2 and J is TRBJ2-1; D is ambiguous. V was cut by 0 bases and J by 13 bases, with 13 bases left in between. In germline, CDR1 is SGHAT, CDR2 FQNNGV. CDR3 length: 13 amino acids. The CDR3 DNA sequence: TGTGCCAGCAGCTTAGATTTGGGTTTGGAACAGTTCTTC. It encodes CASSLDLGLEQFF.

In its sample, this clonotype is medium-sized. The chain couples TRBV5-1 to TRBJ1-1; no clear D gene. V was trimmed by 2 bases and J by 7 bases, leaving 9 bases between them. The CDR3 loop spans 12 amino acids. Per germline, CDR1 SGHRS and CDR2 YFSETQ. CDR3 in DNA: TGCGCCAGCAGCTTTGGGCAGGATGAAGCTTTCTTT. Translating it yields CASSFGQDEAFF.

This clonotype appeared a few times. This rearrangement joins TRBV27 to TRBJ2-7, with 10 bases identical to TRBD2. The germline V gene has CDR1 MNHEY and CDR2 SMNVEV (reference sequence). The CDR3 runs 14 residues. V shed 6 bases, J shed 3 bases, and the junction held 5 bases outside the gene matches. The CDR3 coding sequence is TGTGCCAGCAGAAGGCTAGCGGGGGACTACGAGCAGTACTTC. Translating it yields CASRRLAGDYEQYF.

In this sample, this clonotype turned up a few times. CDR3 sequence reads: CASSQDVGRMNTEAFF. The CDR3 DNA reads as TGCGCCAGCAGCCAAGATGTTGGCAGGATGAACACTGAAGCTTTCTTT. This chain links TRBV4-3 with TRBJ1-1, with D hard to call. Germline V CDR1 and CDR2: LGHNA, YSLEER. V was clipped by 0 bases and J by 0 bases, with 11 bases between them. CDR3 size: 16 residues.

This clonotype has just a few counts. The J gene is TRBJ2-3, the V gene TRBV3-1; D call uncertain. Trimming shortened V by 1 base and J by 6 bases, and 17 bases separated the two germline ends. This CDR3 is built from 16 residues. CDR1 LGHDT and CDR2 YNNKEL come from the germline V gene (reference sequence). This CDR3 is CASSQGPSRVGDTQYF. CDR3 DNA sequence: TGTGCCAGCAGCCAAGGCCCTAGTAGGGTTGGTGATACGCAGTATTTT.

Written as DNA, the CDR3 is TGCAGCGGGGACACAGGGATTGGCACAGATACGCAGTATTTT. It is translated as CSGDTGIGTDTQYF. This rearrangement joins TRBV29-1 to TRBJ2-3; a possible D gene is TRBD1 (6 bases). V gave up 7 bases and J gave up 1 base, with 15 bases separating them. CDR3 length: 14 amino acids. The V gene's germline CDR1 is SQVTM and CDR2 ANQGSEA.

This chain connects TRBV6-2 or TRBV6-3 to TRBJ1-1; D is undetermined. Germline CDR1 is MNHEY and CDR2 is SVGEGT. V lost 2 bases and J 1 base, leaving 17 bases between the germline ends. This CDR3 comprises 17 residues. Here the CDR3 reads CASSYGLGAFRNTEAFF. For the CDR3, the DNA is TGTGCCAGCAGTTACGGCCTGGGCGCATTCCGGAACACTGAAGCTTTCTTT.

This clonotype appeared many times. The chain uses TRBV19 and TRBJ2-7; D tentatively reads TRBD1 or TRBD2 (5 bases each). V was clipped by 11 bases and J by 4 bases, with 15 bases between them. Germline CDR1 is LNHDA and CDR2 is SQIVND (reference sequence). This CDR3 comprises 12 residues. CDR3 coding DNA: TGTGCCTCTGGGGAGAGGGGTTACGAGCAGTACTTC. Its translation is CASGERGYEQYF.

In its sample, this clonotype was seen a few times. V and J are TRBV11-2 and TRBJ2-3, with 12 bases matching TRBD2. The CDR3 contains 18 residues. In germline, CDR1 is SGHAT, CDR2 FQNNGV. V gave up 3 bases and J gave up 4 bases; unmatched junction bases: 11. The CDR3 protein is CASSLNYASGGAADTQYF. DNA of the CDR3: TGTGCCAGCAGCTTGAACTATGCTAGCGGGGGGGCAGCAGATACGCAGTATTTT. The complete variable domain, with remaining parts taken from reference TRBV11-2 and TRBJ2-3, reads EAGVAQSPRYKIIEKRQSVAFWCNPISGHATLYWYQQILGQGPKLLIQFQNNGVVDDSQLPKDRFSAERLKGVDSTLKIQPAKLEDSAVYLCASSLNYASGGAADTQYFGPGTRLTVL.

There are many counts of this clonotype. The genes are TRBV20-1 and TRBJ2-7; the match to TRBD2 covers 9 bases. The V segment lost 3 bases and the J segment 5 bases; nucleotides outside the gene matches: 14. The CDR3 is made up of 16 amino acids. In germline, CDR1 is DFQATT, CDR2 SNEGSKA (reference sequence). The CDR3 nucleotides read TGCAGTGCTAGCCTCCCAGGAGTAGCGGGGGTCCACGAGCAGTACTTC. It encodes CSASLPGVAGVHEQYF.

There are a few counts of this clonotype. The chain joins TRBV7-2 to TRBJ2-7, with 15 bases matching TRBD2. CDR1 is SGHTA, CDR2 FQGNSA, per germline. CDR3 length equals 16 residues. The ends lost 3 bases at V and 3 bases at J; junction bases unmatched: 3. CDR3 loop: CASSLGLAGGLYEQYF. The CDR3 DNA sequence: TGTGCCAGCAGCTTGGGACTAGCGGGGGGCCTCTACGAGCAGTACTTC. The variable domain in full, completed from reference TRBV7-2 and TRBJ2-7, reads GAGVSQSPSNKVTEKGKDVELRCDPISGHTALYWYRQSLGQGLEFLIYFQGNSAPDKSGLPSDRFSAERTGGSVSTLTIQRTQQEDSAVYLCASSLGLAGGLYEQYFGPGTRLTVT.

The rearrangement uses TRBV10-2 and TRBJ2-1, with 8 bases lining up with TRBD2. J was trimmed by 3 bases and V by 8 bases; bases with no gene match: 12. This CDR3 contains 16 residues. The germline gives CDR1 WSHSY, CDR2 SAAADI. The CDR3 nucleotides are TGCGCCAGCGCAGCGGGGGACCCAGGCGTCTACAATGAGCAGTTCTTC. This translates into CASAAGDPGVYNEQFF.

There are many counts of this clonotype. This chain links TRBV21-1 with TRBJ2-7; TRBD1 is taken as the D call from the table, unchecked against the DNA. TRBV21-1 counts as a pseudogene. There are 16 residues in the CDR3. As DNA, the CDR3 is TGTGCCAGCAGCAAAGGGCTGGGACAGGGGTCTCACGAGCAGTACTTC. Its translation: CASSKGLGQGSHEQYF.

In this sample, this clonotype turned up a few times. The chain joins TRBV29-1 to TRBJ2-1, with D possibly being TRBD2 (5 bases). The V end lost 6 bases, the J end lost 3 bases, and 12 bases lay between the germline ends. CDR1 and CDR2 from the germline V gene are SQVTM and ANQGSEA. This CDR3 is built from 13 residues. For the CDR3, the DNA is TGCAGCGTGCCCGAGGGTCTCTACAATGAGCAGTTCTTC. Its protein is CSVPEGLYNEQFF.

The table lists this clonotype with many counts. The chain recombines TRBV12-3 or TRBV12-4 with TRBJ2-2; the D is unclear. This CDR3 is 14 amino acids long. V lost 6 bases, J lost 3 bases, and 11 bases lay in between. The CDR3 nucleotides read TGTGCCAGCAGCCCCCACCGGGACACCGGGGAGCTGTTTTTT. The encoded protein is CASSPHRDTGELFF.